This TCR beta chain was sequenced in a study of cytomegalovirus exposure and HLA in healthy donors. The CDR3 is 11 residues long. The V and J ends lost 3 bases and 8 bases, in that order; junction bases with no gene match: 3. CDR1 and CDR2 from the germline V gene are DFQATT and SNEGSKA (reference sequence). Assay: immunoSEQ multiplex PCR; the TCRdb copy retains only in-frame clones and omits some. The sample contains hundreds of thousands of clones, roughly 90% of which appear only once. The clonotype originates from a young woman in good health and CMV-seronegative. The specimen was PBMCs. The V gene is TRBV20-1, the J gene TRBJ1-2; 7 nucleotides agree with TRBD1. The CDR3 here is CSASDRVGYTF. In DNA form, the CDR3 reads TGCAGTGCTAGCGACAGGGTCGGCTACACCTTC.